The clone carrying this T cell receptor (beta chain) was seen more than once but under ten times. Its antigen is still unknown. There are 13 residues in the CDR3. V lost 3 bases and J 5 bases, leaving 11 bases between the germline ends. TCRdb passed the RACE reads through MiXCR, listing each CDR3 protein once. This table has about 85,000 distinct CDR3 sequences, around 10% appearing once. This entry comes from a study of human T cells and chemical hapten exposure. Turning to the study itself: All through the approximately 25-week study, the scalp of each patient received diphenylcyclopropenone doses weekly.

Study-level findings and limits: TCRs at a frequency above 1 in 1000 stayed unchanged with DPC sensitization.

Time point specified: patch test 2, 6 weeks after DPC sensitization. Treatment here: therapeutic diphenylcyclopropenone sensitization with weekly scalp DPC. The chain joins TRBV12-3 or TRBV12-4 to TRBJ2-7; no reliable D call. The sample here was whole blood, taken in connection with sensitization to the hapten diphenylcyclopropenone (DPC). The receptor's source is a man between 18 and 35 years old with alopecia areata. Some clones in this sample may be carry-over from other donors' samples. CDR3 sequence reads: CASSFFGVHEQYF. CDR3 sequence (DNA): TGTGCCAGCAGTTTCTTTGGGGTTCACGAGCAGTACTTC.